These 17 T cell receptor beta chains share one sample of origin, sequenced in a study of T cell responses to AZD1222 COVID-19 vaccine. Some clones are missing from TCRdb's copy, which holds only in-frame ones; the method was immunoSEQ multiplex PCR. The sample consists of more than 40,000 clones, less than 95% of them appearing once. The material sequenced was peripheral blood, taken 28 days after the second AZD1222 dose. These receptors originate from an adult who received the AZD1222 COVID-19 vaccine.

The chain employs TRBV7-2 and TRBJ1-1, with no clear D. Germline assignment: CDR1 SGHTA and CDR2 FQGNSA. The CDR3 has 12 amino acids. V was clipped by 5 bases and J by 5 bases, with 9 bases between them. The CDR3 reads CASSLRQTEAFF. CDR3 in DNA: TGTGCCAGCAGCCTAAGGCAAACTGAAGCTTTCTTT.

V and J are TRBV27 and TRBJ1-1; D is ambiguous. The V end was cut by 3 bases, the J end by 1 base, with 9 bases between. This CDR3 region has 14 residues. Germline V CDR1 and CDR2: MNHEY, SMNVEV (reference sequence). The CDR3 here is CASSFRVRNTEAFF. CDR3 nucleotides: TGTGCCAGCAGTTTTAGGGTAAGGAACACTGAAGCTTTCTTT.

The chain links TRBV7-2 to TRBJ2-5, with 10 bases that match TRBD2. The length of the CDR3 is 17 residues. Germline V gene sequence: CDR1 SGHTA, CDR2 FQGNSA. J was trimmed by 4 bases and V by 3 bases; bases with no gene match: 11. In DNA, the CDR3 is TGTGCCAGCAGCTTTAGTGTTCGGGCTAGCGGGGGAGAGACCCAGTACTTC. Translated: CASSFSVRASGGETQYF.

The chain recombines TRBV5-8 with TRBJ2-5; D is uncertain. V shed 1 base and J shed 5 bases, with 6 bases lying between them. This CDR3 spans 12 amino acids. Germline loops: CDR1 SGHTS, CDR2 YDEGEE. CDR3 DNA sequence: TGTGCCAGCAGCTTGACGGTCGAGACCCAGTACTTC. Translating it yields CASSLTVETQYF.

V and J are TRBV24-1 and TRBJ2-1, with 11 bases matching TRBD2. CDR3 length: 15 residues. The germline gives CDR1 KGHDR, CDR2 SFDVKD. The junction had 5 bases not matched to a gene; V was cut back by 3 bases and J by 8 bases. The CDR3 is CATSDTVAGGDEQFF. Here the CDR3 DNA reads TGTGCCACCAGTGATACGGTAGCGGGAGGGGATGAGCAGTTCTTC.

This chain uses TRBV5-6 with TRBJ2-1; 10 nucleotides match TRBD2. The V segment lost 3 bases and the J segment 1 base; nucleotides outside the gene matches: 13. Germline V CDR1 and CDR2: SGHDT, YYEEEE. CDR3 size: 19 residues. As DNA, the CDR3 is TGTGCCAGCAGCTCGACACATAGCGGGGGGCGCCCTTCCTACAATGAGCAGTTCTTC. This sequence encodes CASSSTHSGGRPSYNEQFF.

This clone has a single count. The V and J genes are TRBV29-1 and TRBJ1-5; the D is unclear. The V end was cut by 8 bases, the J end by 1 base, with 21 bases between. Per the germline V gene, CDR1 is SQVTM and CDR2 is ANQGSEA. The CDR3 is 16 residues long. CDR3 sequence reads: CSPRTGVGRSNQPQHF. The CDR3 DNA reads TGCAGCCCGCGGACGGGTGTAGGGCGAAGCAATCAGCCCCAGCATTTT. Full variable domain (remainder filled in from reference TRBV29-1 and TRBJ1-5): SAVISQKPSRDICQRGTSLTIQCQVDSQVTMMFWYRQQPGQSLTLIATANQGSEATYESGFVIDKFPISRPNLTFSTLTVSNMSPEDSSIYLCSPRTGVGRSNQPQHFGDGTRLSIL.

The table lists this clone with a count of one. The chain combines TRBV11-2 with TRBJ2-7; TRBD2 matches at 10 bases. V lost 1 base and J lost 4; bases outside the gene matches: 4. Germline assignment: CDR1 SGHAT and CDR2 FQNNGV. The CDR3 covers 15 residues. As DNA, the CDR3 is TGTGCCAGCAGCTTAGCGGCTAGCGGGGGTTACGAGCAGTACTTC. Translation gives CASSLAASGGYEQYF. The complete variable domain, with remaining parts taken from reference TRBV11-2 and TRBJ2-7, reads EAGVAQSPRYKIIEKRQSVAFWCNPISGHATLYWYQQILGQGPKLLIQFQNNGVVDDSQLPKDRFSAERLKGVDSTLKIQPAKLEDSAVYLCASSLAASGGYEQYFGPGTRLTVT.

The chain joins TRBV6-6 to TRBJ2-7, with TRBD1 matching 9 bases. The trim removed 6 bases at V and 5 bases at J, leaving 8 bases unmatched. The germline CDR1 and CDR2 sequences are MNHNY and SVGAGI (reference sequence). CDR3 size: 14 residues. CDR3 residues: CASSSGTGRNEQYF. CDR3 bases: TGTGCCAGCAGCTCCGGGACAGGGCGCAACGAGCAGTACTTC.

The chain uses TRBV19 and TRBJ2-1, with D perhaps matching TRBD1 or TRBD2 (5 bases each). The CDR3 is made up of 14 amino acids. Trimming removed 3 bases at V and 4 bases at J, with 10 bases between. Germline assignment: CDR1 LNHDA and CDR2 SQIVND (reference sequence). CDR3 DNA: TGTGCCAGTAGTATCGGGGCTCATTACAATGAGCAGTTCTTC. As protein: CASSIGAHYNEQFF.

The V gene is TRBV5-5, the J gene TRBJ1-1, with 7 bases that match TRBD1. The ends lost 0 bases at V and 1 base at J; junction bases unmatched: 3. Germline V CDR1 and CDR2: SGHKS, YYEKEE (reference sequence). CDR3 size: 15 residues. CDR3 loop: CASSLGQGKNTEAFF. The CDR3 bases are TGTGCCAGCAGCTTGGGACAGGGAAAGAACACTGAAGCTTTCTTT.

The CDR3 nucleotides are TGTGCCAGTAGGTCCACAGGGGATAGCAATCAGCCCCAGCATTTT. Its translation: CASRSTGDSNQPQHF. The chain links TRBV19 to TRBJ1-5; 7 nucleotides match TRBD1. Germline lookup yields CDR1 LNHDA and CDR2 SQIVND (reference sequence). This CDR3 is 15 amino acids long. V lost 6 bases to trimming and J lost 0 bases; unmatched junction nucleotides: 5.

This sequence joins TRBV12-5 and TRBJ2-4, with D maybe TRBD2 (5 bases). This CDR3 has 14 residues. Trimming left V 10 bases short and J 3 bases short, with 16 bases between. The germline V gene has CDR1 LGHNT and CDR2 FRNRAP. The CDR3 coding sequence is TGTGCTACTTCCAGAGGGCTGGTCAAAAACATTCAGTACTTC. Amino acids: CATSRGLVKNIQYF.

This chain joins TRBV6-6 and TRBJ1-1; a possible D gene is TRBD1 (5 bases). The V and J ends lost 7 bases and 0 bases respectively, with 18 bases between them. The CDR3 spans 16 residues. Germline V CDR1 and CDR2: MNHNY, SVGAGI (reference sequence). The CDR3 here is CASIRDPGRLNTEAFF. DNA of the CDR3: TGTGCCAGCATTAGGGACCCGGGACGGCTGAACACTGAAGCTTTCTTT.

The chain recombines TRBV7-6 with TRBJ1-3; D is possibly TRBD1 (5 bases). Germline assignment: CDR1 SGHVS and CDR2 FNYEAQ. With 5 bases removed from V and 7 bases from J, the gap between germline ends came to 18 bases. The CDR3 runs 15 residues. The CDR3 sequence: CASSQEVGAGNTIYF. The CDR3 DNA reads TGTGCCAGCAGCCAAGAGGTCGGGGCCGGGAACACCATATATTTT.

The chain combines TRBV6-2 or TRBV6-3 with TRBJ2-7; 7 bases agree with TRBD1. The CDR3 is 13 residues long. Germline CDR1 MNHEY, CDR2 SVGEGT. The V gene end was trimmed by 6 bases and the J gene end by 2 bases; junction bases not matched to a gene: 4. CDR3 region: CASSRQGPYEQYF. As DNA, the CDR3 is TGTGCCAGCAGCCGACAGGGTCCCTACGAGCAGTACTTC.

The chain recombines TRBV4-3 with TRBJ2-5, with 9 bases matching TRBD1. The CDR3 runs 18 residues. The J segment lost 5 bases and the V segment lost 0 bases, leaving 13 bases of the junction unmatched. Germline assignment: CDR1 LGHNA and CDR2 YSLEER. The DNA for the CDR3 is TGCGCCAGCAGCCAAGACCCCGGGGGGACAGGGACGGGGGAGACCCAGTACTTC. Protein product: CASSQDPGGTGTGETQYF.